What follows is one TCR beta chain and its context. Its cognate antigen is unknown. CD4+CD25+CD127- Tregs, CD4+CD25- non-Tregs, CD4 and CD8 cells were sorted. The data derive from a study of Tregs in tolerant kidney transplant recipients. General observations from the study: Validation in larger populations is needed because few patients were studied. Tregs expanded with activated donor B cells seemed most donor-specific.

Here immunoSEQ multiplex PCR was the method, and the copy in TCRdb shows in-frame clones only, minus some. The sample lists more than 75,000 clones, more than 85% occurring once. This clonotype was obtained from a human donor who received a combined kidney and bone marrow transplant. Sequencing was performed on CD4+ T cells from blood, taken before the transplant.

The CDR3 DNA reads as TGCGCCAGCAGCCTCCTATTGAACACTGAAGCTTTCTTT. It translates to CASSLLLNTEAFF. The J gene is TRBJ1-1, the V gene TRBV5-1, with D unresolved. Trimming removed 4 bases at V and 0 bases at J, with 7 bases between. The CDR3 runs 13 residues. Germline assignment: CDR1 SGHRS and CDR2 YFSETQ.